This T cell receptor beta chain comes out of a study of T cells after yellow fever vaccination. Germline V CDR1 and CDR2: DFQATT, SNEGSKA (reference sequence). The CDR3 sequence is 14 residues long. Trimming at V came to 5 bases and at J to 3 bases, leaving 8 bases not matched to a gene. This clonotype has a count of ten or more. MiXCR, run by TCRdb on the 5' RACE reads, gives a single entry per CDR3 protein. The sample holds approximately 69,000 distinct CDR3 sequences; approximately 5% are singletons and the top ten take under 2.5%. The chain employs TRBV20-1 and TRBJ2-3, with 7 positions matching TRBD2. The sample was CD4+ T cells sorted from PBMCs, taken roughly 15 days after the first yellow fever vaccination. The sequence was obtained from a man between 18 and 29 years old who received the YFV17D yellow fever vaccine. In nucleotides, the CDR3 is TGCAGTGCTTGGAGCGGGGACGGGACAGATACGCAGTATTTT. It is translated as CSAWSGDGTDTQYF.